This is a list of T cell receptor beta chains from one sample in a study of T cells in Graves' hyperthyroidism and ophthalmopathy. One entry per CDR3 protein, called by TCRdb with MiXCR from the multiplex PCR reads. Found here are 480,000 or so distinct CDR3 sequences, about an eighth of them singletons; the top ten hold over 15%. The specimen sequenced was blood. The receptors were gathered from a woman in her late teens or twenties with Graves' hyperthyroidism. CDR3s include the opening cysteine and the closing phenylalanine or tryptophan. D genes are given only for firm matches. The size of a clone is reported for some rows only, either as once, few or many, or as a class for expanded clones.

J gene	D gene	CDR3 length	clone size	V gene	CDR3 protein	CDR3 DNA
TRBJ2-3	NA	14	many	TRBV28	CASSLAISTDTQYF	TGTGCCAGCAGTTTGGCAATTAGCACAGATACGCAGTATTTT
TRBJ2-1	TRBD2	14	many	TRBV3-1	CASRRAGGRNEQFF	TGTGCCAGCAGACGCGCGGGAGGGCGCAATGAGCAGTTCTTC
TRBJ2-1	NA	17	few	TRBV30	CAWSVVPGRPNYNEQFF	TGTGCCTGGAGTGTAGTACCGGGACGCCCAAACTACAATGAGCAGTTCTTC
TRBJ2-1	NA	11	many	TRBV12-3/TRBV12-4	CASCAGYPQFF	TGTGCCAGCTGCGCCGGTTACCCGCAGTTCTTC
TRBJ1-2	TRBD1	14	NA	TRBV27	CASSHTGGGYGYTF	TGTGCCAGCAGCCACACAGGGGGCGGATATGGCTACACCTTC
TRBJ2-7	TRBD2	14	NA	TRBV5-1	CASTPGGGPYEQYF	TGCGCCAGCACCCCGGGGGGGGGACCCTACGAGCAGTACTTC
TRBJ2-1	TRBD2	19	many	TRBV11-3	CASSFGLAGGKAGYNEQFF	TGTGCCAGCAGCTTCGGACTAGCGGGAGGGAAAGCGGGCTACAATGAGCAGTTCTTC
TRBJ2-7	TRBD2	15	many	TRBV12-3/TRBV12-4	CASSLAGGPYYEQYF	TGTGCCAGCAGCCTTGCGGGAGGGCCCTACTACGAGCAGTACTTC
TRBJ1-1	NA	15	NA	TRBV6-1	CASSVTAAMNTEAFF	TGTGCCAGCAGTGTGACTGCCGCGATGAACACTGAAGCTTTCTTT
TRBJ1-6	TRBD1	14	many	TRBV19	CASRGQGINSPLHF	TGTGCCAGTAGGGGACAGGGGATAAATTCACCCCTCCACTTT
TRBJ1-2	TRBD1	15	many	TRBV18	CASSPRTGTNYGYTF	TGTGCCAGCTCCCCTCGGACAGGGACTAACTATGGCTACACCTTC
TRBJ1-2	TRBD1	12	few	TRBV9	CASSRTGLGYTF	TGTGCCAGCAGCCGGACAGGGCTTGGCTACACCTTC
TRBJ2-1	NA	16	many	TRBV7-9	CASSLANSFSGNEQFF	TGTGCCAGCAGCTTAGCGAACTCTTTTTCGGGGAATGAGCAGTTCTTC
TRBJ1-3	NA	13	many	TRBV30	CAWSKNSGNTIYF	TGTGCCTGGAGTAAGAACTCTGGAAACACCATATATTTT
TRBJ1-2	NA	15	NA	TRBV19	CASSIVRGENYGYTF	TGTGCCAGTAGTATCGTGCGGGGCGAAAACTATGGCTACACCTTC
TRBJ2-7	NA	14	many	TRBV12-3/TRBV12-4	CASSPASSLGEQYF	TGTGCCAGCAGTCCCGCTAGCTCCCTCGGCGAGCAGTACTTC
TRBJ2-7	TRBD1	16	NA	TRBV5-1	CASSGGGQGINYEQYF	TGCGCCAGCAGCGGAGGGGGACAGGGGATTAACTACGAGCAGTACTTC
TRBJ2-1	TRBD2	13	few	TRBV14	CASSQSGGDFQFF	TGTGCCAGCAGCCAATCGGGGGGTGATTTTCAGTTCTTC
TRBJ1-1	NA	12	NA	TRBV29-1	CSVSFGRTEAFF	TGCAGCGTTTCATTTGGTCGGACTGAAGCTTTCTTT
TRBJ2-7	TRBD2	14	medium-sized	TRBV20-1	CSGKTSGASYEQYF	TGCAGTGGAAAGACTAGCGGGGCTTCCTACGAGCAGTACTTC
TRBJ1-2	NA	11	few	TRBV5-4	CASSLGWSYTF	TGTGCCAGCAGCTTGGGTTGGAGCTACACCTTC
TRBJ1-1	NA	13	once	TRBV15	CATSGRLQPEAFF	TGTGCCACCAGTGGGAGACTCCAACCTGAAGCTTTCTTT
TRBJ2-5	TRBD2	12	many	TRBV6-1	CAPPGTKETQYF	TGTGCTCCACCCGGGACTAAAGAGACCCAGTACTTC
TRBJ2-1	TRBD2	14	few	TRBV2	CASSEFGGGREQFF	TGTGCCAGCAGTGAATTTGGGGGAGGGCGCGAGCAGTTCTTC
TRBJ2-7	TRBD2	15	NA	TRBV3-1	CASSPLLAPYYEQYF	TGTGCCAGCAGCCCCTTACTAGCGCCTTACTACGAGCAGTACTTC
TRBJ2-3	TRBD2	15	many	TRBV12-3/TRBV12-4	CASSFGTSGTDTQYF	TGTGCCAGCAGTTTCGGGACTAGTGGAACAGATACGCAGTATTTT
TRBJ2-1	NA	14	many	TRBV19	CASRDRASYNEQFF	TGTGCCAGTAGGGATCGTGCCTCCTACAATGAGCAGTTCTTC
TRBJ2-2	TRBD2	15	many	TRBV11-2	CASSFRLAGEVELFF	TGTGCCAGCAGCTTTAGACTAGCGGGAGAAGTGGAGCTGTTTTTT
TRBJ2-3	TRBD2	18	many	TRBV12-3/TRBV12-4	CASSLGPGLAGETDTQYF	TGTGCCAGCAGTTTAGGCCCGGGACTAGCGGGAGAAACAGATACGCAGTATTTT
TRBJ2-3	TRBD2	16	few	TRBV20-1	CTMRGGRTSSTDTQYF	TGCACCATGAGGGGCGGGAGGACCTCTAGCACAGATACGCAGTATTTT
TRBJ2-7	NA	16	many	TRBV7-8	CASSLGSGTLSYEQYF	TGTGCCAGCAGCTTAGGATCCGGGACTCTCTCCTACGAGCAGTACTTC
TRBJ1-1	NA	17	many	TRBV20-1	CSARVVGGQKINTEAFF	TGCAGTGCTAGAGTCGTGGGGGGGCAGAAAATTAACACTGAAGCTTTCTTT
TRBJ2-6	NA	17	many	TRBV20-1	CRRVTRVPDSGANVLTF	TGCAGGCGAGTAACCAGGGTCCCCGACTCTGGGGCCAACGTCCTGACTTTC
TRBJ1-4	NA	13	many	TRBV5-1	CASSLTGDEKLFF	TGCGCCAGCAGCTTAACCGGAGATGAAAAACTGTTTTTT
TRBJ2-7	NA	14	many	TRBV11-2	CASRRSGQGYEQYF	TGTGCCAGCAGAAGAAGCGGTCAGGGATACGAGCAGTACTTC
TRBJ2-4	NA	12	many	TRBV2	CASSEAGDIQYF	TGTGCCAGCAGTGAAGCAGGGGACATTCAGTACTTC
TRBJ1-1	TRBD1	14	many	TRBV19	CASSIIDRDTEAFF	TGTGCCAGTAGTATAATTGACAGGGACACTGAAGCTTTCTTT
TRBJ2-3	TRBD2	15	NA	TRBV6-1	CASSRGGRAPDTQYF	TGTGCCAGCAGTCGCGGCGGGAGGGCCCCGGATACGCAGTATTTT
TRBJ1-4	NA	16	many	TRBV27	CASSFNRAGPGEKLFF	TGTGCCAGCAGTTTCAACCGAGCGGGGCCGGGAGAAAAACTGTTTTTT
TRBJ2-1	TRBD2	19	NA	TRBV4-1	CASSQGRASGRPSYNEQFF	TGCGCCAGCAGCCAAGGGAGAGCTAGCGGGAGGCCCTCCTACAATGAGCAGTTCTTC
TRBJ2-3	NA	15	few	TRBV12-3/TRBV12-4	CASRMAGTSTDTQYF	TGTGCCAGCAGGATGGCGGGCACTAGCACAGATACGCAGTATTTT
TRBJ2-1	TRBD2	17	NA	TRBV10-1	CASTSGLAGERGDEQFF	TGCGCCAGCACCTCCGGACTAGCGGGAGAGCGTGGGGATGAGCAGTTCTTC
TRBJ1-3	NA	14	NA	TRBV7-2	CASNPATSGNTIYF	TGTGCCAGCAACCCCGCAACCTCTGGAAACACCATATATTTT
TRBJ2-7	TRBD2	13	many	TRBV6-1	CASRGTSFYEQYF	TGTGCCAGCAGAGGGACTAGTTTCTACGAGCAGTACTTC
TRBJ2-1	NA	15	many	TRBV5-8	CASSLAGPSLNEQFF	TGTGCCAGCAGCTTGGCGGGTCCGAGCCTCAATGAGCAGTTCTTC
TRBJ1-2	NA	15	many	TRBV11-2	CASSPPGGAVYGYTF	TGTGCCAGCAGCCCCCCGGGGGGCGCGGTCTATGGCTACACCTTC
TRBJ1-5	NA	13	few	TRBV6-1	CASAETSNQPQHF	TGTGCCAGCGCCGAAACCAGCAATCAGCCCCAGCATTTT
TRBJ2-7	TRBD2	14	NA	TRBV6-2/TRBV6-3	CASSSGLAGNEQYF	TGTGCCAGCAGTTCAGGACTAGCGGGAAACGAGCAGTACTTC